The source of this TCR beta chain is a study of neurological immune-mediated disorders. This clonotype was observed a handful of times. Its specificity is not known. Study conclusions and caveats: The most TCR clonal expansion was seen in HTLV-1-associated myelopathy, and the least was seen in multiple sclerosis, which fell below healthy controls.

A total of 2 million PBMCs stored at -80 degrees C provided the unsorted libraries. The method for making cDNA was 5'RACE, and it used 10-nucleotide random UMIs. TCRdb reprocessed the 5' RACE reads with MiXCR, giving one entry per CDR3 protein. Of tens of thousands of distinct CDR3 sequences listed, roughly 4.3% are singletons. Germline CDR1 and CDR2: LNHDA and SQIVND (reference sequence). V gave up 6 bases and J gave up 4 bases; unmatched junction bases: 9. The length of the CDR3 is 16 residues. The source of this sequence is a man over 45 with multiple sclerosis. The chain uses TRBV19 and TRBJ1-1; 12 nucleotides match TRBD1. Sample: PBMCs. CDR3 amino acids: CASSHLGQGAGTEAFF. The DNA for the CDR3 is TGTGCCAGTAGCCACCTGGGACAGGGGGCCGGCACTGAAGCTTTCTTT. The variable domain in full, completed from reference TRBV19 and TRBJ1-1, reads DGGITQSPKYLFRKEGQNVTLSCEQNLNHDAMYWYRQDPGQGLRLIYYSQIVNDFQKGDIAEGYSVSREKKESFPLTVTSAQKNPTAFYLCASSHLGQGAGTEAFFGQGTRLTVV.